The T cell receptor (beta chain) under discussion was sequenced for a study of OX40 agonist ivuxolimab in advanced cancers. Across the whole study: Ivuxolimab was delivered to patients intravenously every 2 weeks at doses spanning 0.01 to 10 mg/kg. Study-level results: Also showing low normalized T-cell clonal expansion were some of the nonresponders.

The germline gives CDR1 MDHEN, CDR2 SYDVKM. Trimming took 8 bases from V and 6 from J, leaving 13 bases between them. This CDR3 region has 13 residues. Only in-frame clones appear in the TCRdb table, and some are missing; sequencing was by immunoSEQ multiplex PCR. In the table there are about 89,000 clones, roughly 88% of which are singletons. Points on this clone: Its cognate antigen is unknown.

Sequences were derived from CD4+ or CD8+ T cells sorted from blood, sampled in a trial of the OX40 agonist ivuxolimab. The chain recombines TRBV28 with TRBJ2-2; weak D call: TRBD2 (5 bases). This receptor was obtained from an adult with an advanced solid tumor such as melanoma, head and neck, liver or kidney cancer. The CDR3 bases are TGTGCCAGCTTGAGGGCGCAAGCCGGGGAGCTGTTTTTT. This encodes CASLRAQAGELFF.